The clone carrying this T cell receptor beta chain came up many times. Its antigen is not known. The CDR3 is 15 amino acids. Germline-derived CDR1 and CDR2 are SGHNT and YENEEA. Trimming took 0 bases from V and 5 from J, leaving 10 bases between them. The source of the sample is a study of neurological immune-mediated disorders. Notes on the study in general: When the repertoires were sorted by phylogenetic grouping, those of 18 of 34 multiple sclerosis patients ended up in one related-CDR3 cluster, a possible signature. Across subjects, expanded clones had no CDR3 amino acid sequences in common, pointing to private repertoires in all groups. The multiple sclerosis repertoire cluster was associated with no clinical or MRI feature.

TCRdb ran MiXCR on the 5' RACE reads and lists one entry per CDR3 protein. The repertoire has 87,000 or so distinct CDR3 sequences, under 4.5% of them found once; the top ten carry roughly 2.9%. The sample was PBMCs. The chain carries TRBV11-3 and TRBJ2-2, with D perhaps TRBD1 (6 bases). The sequence came from a woman aged 45 to 65 with multiple sclerosis. CDR3 residues: CASSLEGARTGELFF. The CDR3 DNA is TGTGCCAGCAGCTTAGAGGGGGCGCGGACCGGGGAGCTGTTTTTT.